Listed here is a single TCR beta chain. The sample belongs to a study of blood T cell repertoires in COVID-19. As for the study in general: Samples came from the United States, Italy and Spain, spanning acute and convalescent COVID-19.

Trimming pared 5 bases from V and 3 bases from J, leaving 10 bases between. The CDR3 spans 13 residues. In germline, CDR1 is SNHLY, CDR2 FYNNEI. Measured with immunoSEQ multiplex PCR; TCRdb has only the in-frame clones, and not every one. The sample lists about 160,000 clones, about 91% seen once, with around 4% in the top ten. Specimen: peripheral blood. The V call is TRBV2, the J call TRBJ1-2; D is ambiguous. The clonotype originates from a woman aged 55 to 70 who had recovered from COVID-19. DNA for the CDR3: TGTGCCAGCAGTAGAGGTGTAGACTATGGCTACACCTTC. Translation gives CASSRGVDYGYTF.